This section outlines one TCR beta chain sequence together with its context. What it recognizes is unknown. This CDR3 region has 13 residues. The ends were cut back, 3 bases at V and 0 bases at J, with 8 bases in the middle. Germline loops: CDR1 SQVTM, CDR2 ANQGSEA. The record originates from a study of molecular identifiers for immune sequencing clone quantification. Looking at the study overall: Across replicate runs, RNA obtained from around 20,000 or 100,000 naive CD8 cells was divided into five, with four undergoing sequencing. Study-wide results and caveats: It was shown that clones above 20 RNA copies held over 99% of effector molecules, but under 1% in naive cells.

It was with previously described methods and listed TCR primers that bulk TCR libraries were made. MiXCR was run by TCRdb on the PCR reads, yielding one entry per CDR3 protein. The sample comprises around 320,000 distinct CDR3 sequences, over 20% of which are singletons, and 0.65% to 0.75% rests with the top ten. Investigators produced naive CD8 libraries from 20,000 to 1,000,000 sorted cells, drawing on 10%, 30% or 50% RNA. The material sequenced was naive CD8+ T cells from blood, with Jurkat cell RNA spiked in. Subset meaning: FACS-sorted CD8+CD4-CCR7+CD45RA+ naive T cells. This clonotype was sampled from a human donor in good health. Some libraries in this study had Jurkat cell RNA spiked in. The rearrangement links TRBV29-1 to TRBJ2-5, with TRBD2 as a possible D gene (6 bases). Here the CDR3 DNA reads TGCAGCGTTGATTGGGGGGACCAAGAGACCCAGTACTTC. It codes for CSVDWGDQETQYF.